This TCR beta chain was found in a study of cytomegalovirus exposure and HLA in healthy donors. Whole-study findings and limits: Some TCR beta chains (roughly 160 of them) were listed as cytomegalovirus-associated.

In the case of this clone: The antigen is unknown.

J gave up 5 bases and V 2 bases, and 7 bases lay outside the gene matches. Per germline, CDR1 SGHNT and CDR2 YYREEE (reference sequence). The CDR3 has 15 residues. Produced via immunoSEQ multiplex PCR; TCRdb's table is partial and in-frame only. The sample lists approximately 220,000 clones, about 89% occurring once. The clonotype comes from a woman aged 18-35 years in good health and CMV-seronegative. This rearrangement joins TRBV5-4 to TRBJ2-3, with 8 bases aligning to TRBD2. The source material was PBMCs. In nucleotides, the CDR3 is TGTGCCAGCAGCTTACCGGGACTAGGGGAAGATACGCAGTATTTT. Its translation is CASSLPGLGEDTQYF.